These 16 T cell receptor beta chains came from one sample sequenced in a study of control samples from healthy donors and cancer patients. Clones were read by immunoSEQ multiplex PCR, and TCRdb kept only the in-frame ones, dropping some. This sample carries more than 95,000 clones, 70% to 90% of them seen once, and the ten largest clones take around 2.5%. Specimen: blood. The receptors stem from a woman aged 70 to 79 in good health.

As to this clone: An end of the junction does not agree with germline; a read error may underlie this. CDR3 sequence (DNA): TGTGCTAGCAGCTTAGAGGGGGGTAGGACATCGAACACTGAAGCTTTCTTT. Translated, it gives CASSLEGGRTSNTEAFF. The genes are TRBV7-7 and TRBJ1-1; possible D gene TRBD1, 6 bases. Germline V lookup: CDR1 SSHAT, CDR2 FNYEAQ (reference sequence). This CDR3 region has 17 residues.

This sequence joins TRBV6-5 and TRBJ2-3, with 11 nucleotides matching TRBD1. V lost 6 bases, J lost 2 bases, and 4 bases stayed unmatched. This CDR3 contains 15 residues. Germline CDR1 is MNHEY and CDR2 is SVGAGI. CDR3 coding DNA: TGTGCCAGCAGGGACAGGGGGCAATACACAGATACGCAGTATTTT. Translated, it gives CASRDRGQYTDTQYF.

The CDR3 is CASSHSGTGDEKLFF. In DNA, the CDR3 is TGTGCCAGCAGCCATTCCGGGACAGGGGACGAAAAACTGTTTTTT. The chain carries TRBV3-1 (or the pseudogene TRBV3-2) and TRBJ1-4; the match to TRBD1 covers 10 bases. The CDR3 has 15 residues. V gave up 3 bases and J gave up 8 bases; unmatched junction bases: 6. Germline loops: CDR1 LGHDT, CDR2 YNNKEL (reference sequence).

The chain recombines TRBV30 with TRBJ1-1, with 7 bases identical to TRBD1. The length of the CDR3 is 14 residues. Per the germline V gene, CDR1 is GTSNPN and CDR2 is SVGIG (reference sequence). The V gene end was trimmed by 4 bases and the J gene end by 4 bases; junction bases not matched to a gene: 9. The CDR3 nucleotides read TGTGCCTGGACCATGCTGACAGGGATCACTGAAGCTTTCTTT. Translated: CAWTMLTGITEAFF. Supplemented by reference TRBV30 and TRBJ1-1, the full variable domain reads SQTIHQWPATLVQPVGSPLSLECTVEGTSNPNLYWYRQAAGRGLQLLFYSVGIGQISSEVPQNLSASRPQDRQFILSSKKLLLSDSGFYLCAWTMLTGITEAFFGQGTRLTVV.

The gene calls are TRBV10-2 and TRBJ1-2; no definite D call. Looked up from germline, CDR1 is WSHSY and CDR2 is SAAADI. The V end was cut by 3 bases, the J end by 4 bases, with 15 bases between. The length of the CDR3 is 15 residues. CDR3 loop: CASSDPDPASYGYTF. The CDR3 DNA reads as TGCGCCAGCAGTGATCCCGATCCTGCGAGCTATGGCTACACCTTC.

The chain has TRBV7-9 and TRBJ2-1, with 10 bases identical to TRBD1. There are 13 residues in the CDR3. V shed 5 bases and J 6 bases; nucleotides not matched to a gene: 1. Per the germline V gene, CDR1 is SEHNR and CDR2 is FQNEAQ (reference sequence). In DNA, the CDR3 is TGTGCCAGCAGCGGGACAGGGGCCAATGAGCAGTTCTTC. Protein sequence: CASSGTGANEQFF.

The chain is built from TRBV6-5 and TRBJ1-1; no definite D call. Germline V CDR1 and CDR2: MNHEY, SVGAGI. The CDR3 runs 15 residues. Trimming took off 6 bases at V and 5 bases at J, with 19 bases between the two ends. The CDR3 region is CASRPLWEGGTEAFF. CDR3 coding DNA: TGTGCCAGCAGGCCACTATGGGAGGGAGGTACTGAAGCTTTCTTT.

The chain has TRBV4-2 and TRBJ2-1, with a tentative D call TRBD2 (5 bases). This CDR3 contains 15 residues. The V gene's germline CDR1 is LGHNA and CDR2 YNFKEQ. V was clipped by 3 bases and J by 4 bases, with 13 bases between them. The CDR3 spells CASSHQEVDYNEQFF. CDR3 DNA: TGTGCCAGCAGCCATCAGGAGGTGGATTACAATGAGCAGTTCTTC.

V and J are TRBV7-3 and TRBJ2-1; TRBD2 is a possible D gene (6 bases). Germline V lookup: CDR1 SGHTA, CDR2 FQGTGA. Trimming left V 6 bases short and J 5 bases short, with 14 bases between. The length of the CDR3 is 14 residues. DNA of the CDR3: TGTGCCAGCAGGACGGTTGCGGGGAACAATGAGCAGTTCTTC. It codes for CASRTVAGNNEQFF. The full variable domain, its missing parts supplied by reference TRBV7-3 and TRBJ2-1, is GAGVSQTPSNKVTEKGKYVELRCDPISGHTALYWYRQSLGQGPEFLIYFQGTGAADDSGLPNDRFFAVRPEGSVSTLKIQRTERGDSAVYLCASRTVAGNNEQFFGPGTRLTVL.

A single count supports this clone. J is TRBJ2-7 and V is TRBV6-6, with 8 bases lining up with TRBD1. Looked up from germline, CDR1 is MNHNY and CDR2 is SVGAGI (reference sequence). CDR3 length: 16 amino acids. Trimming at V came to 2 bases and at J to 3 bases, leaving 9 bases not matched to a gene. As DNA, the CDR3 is TGTGCCAGCAGTTACGGGCGGACAGGGAGCCACTACGAGCAGTACTTC. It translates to CASSYGRTGSHYEQYF.

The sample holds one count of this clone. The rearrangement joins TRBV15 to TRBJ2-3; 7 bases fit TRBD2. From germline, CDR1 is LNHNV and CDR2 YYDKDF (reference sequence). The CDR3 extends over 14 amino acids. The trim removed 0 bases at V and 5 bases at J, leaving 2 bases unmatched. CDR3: CATSRDASGDTQYF. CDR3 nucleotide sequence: TGTGCCACCAGCAGAGATGCTAGCGGAGATACGCAGTATTTT.

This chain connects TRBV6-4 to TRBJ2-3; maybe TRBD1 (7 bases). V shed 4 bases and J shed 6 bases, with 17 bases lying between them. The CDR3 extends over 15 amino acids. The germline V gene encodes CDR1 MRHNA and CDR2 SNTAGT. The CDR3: CASSGSGGPSDTQYF. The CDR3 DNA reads TGTGCCAGCAGTGGATCAGGGGGGCCTTCGGATACGCAGTATTTT.

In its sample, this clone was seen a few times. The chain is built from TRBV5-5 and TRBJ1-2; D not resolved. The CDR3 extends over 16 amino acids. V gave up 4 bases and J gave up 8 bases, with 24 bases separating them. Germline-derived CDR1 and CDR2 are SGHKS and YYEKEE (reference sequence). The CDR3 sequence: CASSRWESNSGVGYTF. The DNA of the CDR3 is TGTGCCAGCAGCCGTTGGGAATCGAACAGTGGAGTCGGCTACACCTTC.

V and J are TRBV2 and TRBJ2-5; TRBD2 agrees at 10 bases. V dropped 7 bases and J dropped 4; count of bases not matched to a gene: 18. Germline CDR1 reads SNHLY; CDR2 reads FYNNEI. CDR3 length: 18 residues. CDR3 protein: CASIRLAGATGTPETQYF. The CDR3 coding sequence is TGTGCCAGCATACGTCTAGCGGGGGCGACAGGGACGCCAGAGACCCAGTACTTC.

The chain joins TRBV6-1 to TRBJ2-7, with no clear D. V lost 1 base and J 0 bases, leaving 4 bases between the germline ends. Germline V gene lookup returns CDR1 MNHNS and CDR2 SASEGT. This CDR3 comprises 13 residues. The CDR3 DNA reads TGTGCCAGCAGTGAAGGCGTCTCCTACGAGCAGTACTTC. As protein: CASSEGVSYEQYF.

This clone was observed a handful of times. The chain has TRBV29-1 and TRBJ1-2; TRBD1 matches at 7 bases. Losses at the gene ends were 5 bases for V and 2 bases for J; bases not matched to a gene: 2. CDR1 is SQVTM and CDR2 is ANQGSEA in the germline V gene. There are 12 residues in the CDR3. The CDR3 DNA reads TGCAGCGTTATACAGGGGAACTATGGCTACACCTTC. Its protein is CSVIQGNYGYTF.